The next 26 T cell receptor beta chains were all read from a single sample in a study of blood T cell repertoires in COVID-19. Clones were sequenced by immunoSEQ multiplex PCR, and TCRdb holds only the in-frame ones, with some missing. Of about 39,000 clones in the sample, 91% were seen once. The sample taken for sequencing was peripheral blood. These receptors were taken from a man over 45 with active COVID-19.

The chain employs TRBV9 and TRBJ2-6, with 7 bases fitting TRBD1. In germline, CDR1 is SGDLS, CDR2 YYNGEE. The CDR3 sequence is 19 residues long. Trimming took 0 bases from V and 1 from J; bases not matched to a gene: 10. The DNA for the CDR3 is TGTGCCAGCAGCGTAGATAGACGACAGGGTCGTTCTGGGGCCAACGTCCTGACTTTC. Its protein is CASSVDRRQGRSGANVLTF.

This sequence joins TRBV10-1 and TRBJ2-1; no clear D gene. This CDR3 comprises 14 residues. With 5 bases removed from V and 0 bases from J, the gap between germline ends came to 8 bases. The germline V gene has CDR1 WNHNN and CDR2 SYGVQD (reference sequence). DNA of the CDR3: TGCGCCAGCAGTAACCCGAGCTCCTACAATGAGCAGTTCTTC. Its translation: CASSNPSSYNEQFF.

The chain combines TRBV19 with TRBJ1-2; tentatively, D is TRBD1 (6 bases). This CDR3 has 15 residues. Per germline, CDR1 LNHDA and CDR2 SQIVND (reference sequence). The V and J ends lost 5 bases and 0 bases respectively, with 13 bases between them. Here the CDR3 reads CASSPRTATNYGYTF. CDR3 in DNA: TGTGCCAGTAGTCCACGGACAGCCACTAACTATGGCTACACCTTC.

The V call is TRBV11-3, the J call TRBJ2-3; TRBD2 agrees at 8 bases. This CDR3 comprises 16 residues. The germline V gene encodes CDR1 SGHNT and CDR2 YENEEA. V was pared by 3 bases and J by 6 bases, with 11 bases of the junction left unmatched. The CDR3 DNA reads TGTGCCAGCAGCTTTTCCAGCGGGGGAGGGTTGGATACGCAGTATTTT. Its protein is CASSFSSGGGLDTQYF. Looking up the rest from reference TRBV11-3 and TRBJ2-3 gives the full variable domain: EAGVVQSPRYKIIEKKQPVAFWCNPISGHNTLYWYLQNLGQGPELLIRYENEEAVDDSQLPKDRFSAERLKGVDSTLKIQPAELGDSAVYLCASSFSSGGGLDTQYFGPGTRLTVL.

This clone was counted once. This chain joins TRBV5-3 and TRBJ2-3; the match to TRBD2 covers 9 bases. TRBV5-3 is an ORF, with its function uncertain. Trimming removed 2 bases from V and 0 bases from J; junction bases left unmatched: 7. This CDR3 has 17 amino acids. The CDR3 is CARSFPSGVNSTDTQYF. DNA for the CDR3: TGTGCCAGAAGCTTCCCTAGCGGGGTTAATAGCACAGATACGCAGTATTTT.

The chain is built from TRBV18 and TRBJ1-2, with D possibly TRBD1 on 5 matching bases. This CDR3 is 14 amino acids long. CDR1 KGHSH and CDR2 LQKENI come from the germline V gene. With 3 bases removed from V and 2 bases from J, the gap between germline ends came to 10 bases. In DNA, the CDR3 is TGTGCCAGCTCACCCCAGGGTTACAACTATGGCTACACCTTC. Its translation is CASSPQGYNYGYTF.

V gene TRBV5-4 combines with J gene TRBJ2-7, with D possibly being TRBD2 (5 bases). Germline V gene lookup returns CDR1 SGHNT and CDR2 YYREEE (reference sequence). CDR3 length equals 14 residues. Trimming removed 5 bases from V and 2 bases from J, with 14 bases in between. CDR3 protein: CASSVRERAYEQYF. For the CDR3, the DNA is TGTGCCAGCAGTGTGAGGGAGCGAGCCTACGAGCAGTACTTC.

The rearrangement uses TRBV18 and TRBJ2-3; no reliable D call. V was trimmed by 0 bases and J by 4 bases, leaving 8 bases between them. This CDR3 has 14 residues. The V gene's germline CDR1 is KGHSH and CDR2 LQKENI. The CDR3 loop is CASSPPTGPDTQYF. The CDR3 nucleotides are TGTGCCAGCTCACCACCTACGGGTCCAGATACGCAGTATTTT.

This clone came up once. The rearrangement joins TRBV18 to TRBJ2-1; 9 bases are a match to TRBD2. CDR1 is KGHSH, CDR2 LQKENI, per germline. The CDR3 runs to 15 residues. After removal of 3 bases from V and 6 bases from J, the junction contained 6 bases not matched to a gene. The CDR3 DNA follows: TGTGCCAGCTCACCCGGGATAGCGGGGGCCAATGAGCAGTTCTTC. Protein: CASSPGIAGANEQFF.

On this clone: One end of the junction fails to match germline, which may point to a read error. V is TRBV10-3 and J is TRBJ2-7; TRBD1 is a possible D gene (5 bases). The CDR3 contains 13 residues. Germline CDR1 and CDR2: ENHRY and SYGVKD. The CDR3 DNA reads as TGTGCCATACAGGAGTCCCCCTCCAACGAGCAGTACTTC. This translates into CAIQESPSNEQYF.

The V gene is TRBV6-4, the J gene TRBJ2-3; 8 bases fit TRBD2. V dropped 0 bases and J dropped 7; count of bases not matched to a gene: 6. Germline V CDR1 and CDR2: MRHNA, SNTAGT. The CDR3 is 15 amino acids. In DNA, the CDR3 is TGTGCCAGCAGTGACTCGAGCGGGAGTTTGAATACGCAGTATTTT. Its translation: CASSDSSGSLNTQYF.

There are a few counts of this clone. The CDR3 here is CASSYGGGPYEQYF. The CDR3 nucleotides are TGTGCCAGCAGCTATGGAGGGGGCCCTTACGAGCAGTACTTC. The gene calls are TRBV27 and TRBJ2-7, with a weak D call TRBD1 (7 bases). The CDR3 consists of 14 residues. Trimming removed 6 bases at V and 4 bases at J, with 16 bases between. From germline, CDR1 is MNHEY and CDR2 SMNVEV (reference sequence).

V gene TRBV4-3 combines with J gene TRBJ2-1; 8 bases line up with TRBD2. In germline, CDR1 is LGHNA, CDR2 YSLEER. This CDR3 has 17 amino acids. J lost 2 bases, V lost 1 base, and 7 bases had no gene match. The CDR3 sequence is CASSQGSGGDAYNEQFF. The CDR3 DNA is TGCGCCAGCAGCCAAGGGTCGGGGGGGGATGCCTACAATGAGCAGTTCTTC.

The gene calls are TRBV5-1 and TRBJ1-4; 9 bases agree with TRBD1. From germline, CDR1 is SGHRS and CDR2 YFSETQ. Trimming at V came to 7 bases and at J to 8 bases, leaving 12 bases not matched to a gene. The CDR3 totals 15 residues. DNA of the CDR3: TGCGCCAGCGCGGTACAGGGGGCAATAAGGGAAAAACTGTTTTTT. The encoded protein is CASAVQGAIREKLFF.

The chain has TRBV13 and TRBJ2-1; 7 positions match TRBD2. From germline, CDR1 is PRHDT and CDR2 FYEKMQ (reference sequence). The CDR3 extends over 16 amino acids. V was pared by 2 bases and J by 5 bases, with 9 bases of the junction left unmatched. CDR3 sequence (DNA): TGTGCCAGCAGCTTAAGGAGGGAGGGCCGCGACAATGAGCAGTTCTTC. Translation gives CASSLRREGRDNEQFF. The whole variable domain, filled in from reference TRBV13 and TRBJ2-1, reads AAGVIQSPRHLIKEKRETATLKCYPIPRHDTVYWYQQGPGQDPQFLISFYEKMQSDKGSIPDRFSAQQFSDYHSELNMSSLELGDSALYFCASSLRREGRDNEQFFGPGTRLTVL.

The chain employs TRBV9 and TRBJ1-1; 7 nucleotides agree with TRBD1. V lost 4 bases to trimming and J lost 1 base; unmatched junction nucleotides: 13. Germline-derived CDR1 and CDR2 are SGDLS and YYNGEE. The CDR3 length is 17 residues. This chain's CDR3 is CASSPPPGRGRNTEAFF. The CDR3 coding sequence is TGTGCCAGCAGCCCCCCCCCGGGTAGGGGGCGGAACACTGAAGCTTTCTTT. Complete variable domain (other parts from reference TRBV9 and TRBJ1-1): DSGVTQTPKHLITATGQRVTLRCSPRSGDLSVYWYQQSLDQGLQFLIQYYNGEERAKGNILERFSAQQFPDLHSELNLSSLELGDSALYFCASSPPPGRGRNTEAFFGQGTRLTVV.

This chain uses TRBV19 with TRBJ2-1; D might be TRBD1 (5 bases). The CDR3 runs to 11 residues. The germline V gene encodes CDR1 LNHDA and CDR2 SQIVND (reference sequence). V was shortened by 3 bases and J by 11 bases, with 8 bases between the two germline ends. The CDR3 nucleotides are TGTGCCAGTAGTATCCGACAGAAGCAGTTCTTC. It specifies CASSIRQKQFF.

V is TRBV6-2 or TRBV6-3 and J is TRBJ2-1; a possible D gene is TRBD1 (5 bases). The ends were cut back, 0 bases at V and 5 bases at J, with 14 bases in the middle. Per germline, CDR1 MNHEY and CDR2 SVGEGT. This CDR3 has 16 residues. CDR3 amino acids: CASSYSKGSLNNEQFF. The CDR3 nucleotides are TGTGCCAGCAGTTACTCGAAGGGGTCCTTAAACAATGAGCAGTTCTTC.

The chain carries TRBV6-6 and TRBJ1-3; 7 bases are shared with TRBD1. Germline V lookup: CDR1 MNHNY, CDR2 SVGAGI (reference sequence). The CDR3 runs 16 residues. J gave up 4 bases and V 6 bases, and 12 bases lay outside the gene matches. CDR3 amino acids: CASRSPDRGQGNTIYF. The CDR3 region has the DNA TGTGCCAGCAGGTCCCCGGATAGGGGGCAAGGAAACACCATATATTTT.

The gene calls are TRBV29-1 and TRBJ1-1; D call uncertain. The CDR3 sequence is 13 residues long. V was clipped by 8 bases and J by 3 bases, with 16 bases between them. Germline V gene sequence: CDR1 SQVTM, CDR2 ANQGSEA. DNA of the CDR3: TGCAGCTCTCGAGGGAGGGAGTACACTGAAGCTTTCTTT. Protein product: CSSRGREYTEAFF.

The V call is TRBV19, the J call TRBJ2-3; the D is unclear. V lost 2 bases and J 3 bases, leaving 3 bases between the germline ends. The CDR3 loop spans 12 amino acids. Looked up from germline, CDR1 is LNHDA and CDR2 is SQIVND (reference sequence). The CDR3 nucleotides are TGTGCCAGTAGTATACGGACAGATACGCAGTATTTT. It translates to CASSIRTDTQYF.

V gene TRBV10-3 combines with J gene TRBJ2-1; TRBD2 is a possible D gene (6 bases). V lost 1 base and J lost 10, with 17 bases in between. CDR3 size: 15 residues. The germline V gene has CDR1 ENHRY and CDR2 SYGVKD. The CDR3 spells CAISEFEAGRGEQFF. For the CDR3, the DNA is TGTGCCATCAGTGAGTTTGAAGCGGGTCGGGGGGAGCAGTTCTTC.

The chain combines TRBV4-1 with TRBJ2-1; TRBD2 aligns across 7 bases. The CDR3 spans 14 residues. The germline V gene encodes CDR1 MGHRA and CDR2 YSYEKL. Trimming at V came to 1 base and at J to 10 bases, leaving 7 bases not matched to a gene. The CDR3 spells CASSQGETGGEQFF. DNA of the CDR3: TGCGCCAGCAGCCAAGGTGAAACGGGGGGAGAGCAGTTCTTC.

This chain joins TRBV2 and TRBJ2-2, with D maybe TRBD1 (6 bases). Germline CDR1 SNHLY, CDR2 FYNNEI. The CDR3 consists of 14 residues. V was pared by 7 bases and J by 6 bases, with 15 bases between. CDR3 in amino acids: CASNQGGEPGELFF. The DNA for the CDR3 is TGTGCCAGCAACCAAGGGGGAGAACCCGGGGAGCTGTTTTTT. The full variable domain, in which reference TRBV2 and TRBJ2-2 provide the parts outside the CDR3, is EPEVTQTPSHQVTQMGQEVILRCVPISNHLYFYWYRQILGQKVEFLVSFYNNEISEKSEIFDDQFSVERPDGSNFTLKIRSTKLEDSAMYFCASNQGGEPGELFFGEGSRLTVL.

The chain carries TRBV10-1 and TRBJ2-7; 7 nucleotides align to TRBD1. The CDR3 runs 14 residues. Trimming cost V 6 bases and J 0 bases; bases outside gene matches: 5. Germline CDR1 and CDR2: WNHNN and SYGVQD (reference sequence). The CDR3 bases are TGCGCCAGCAGCTCGACAGGGCTCTCCTACGAGCAGTACTTC. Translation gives CASSSTGLSYEQYF.

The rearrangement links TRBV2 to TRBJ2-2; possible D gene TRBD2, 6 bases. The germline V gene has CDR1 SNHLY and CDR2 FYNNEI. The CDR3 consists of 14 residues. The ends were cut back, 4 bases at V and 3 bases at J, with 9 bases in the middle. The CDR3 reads CASSAGTYTGELFF. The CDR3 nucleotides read TGTGCCAGCAGTGCCGGGACTTACACCGGGGAGCTGTTTTTT. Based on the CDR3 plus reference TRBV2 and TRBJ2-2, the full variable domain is EPEVTQTPSHQVTQMGQEVILRCVPISNHLYFYWYRQILGQKVEFLVSFYNNEISEKSEIFDDQFSVERPDGSNFTLKIRSTKLEDSAMYFCASSAGTYTGELFFGEGSRLTVL.